This is a list of T cell receptor beta chains from one sample in a study of blood T cell repertoires in COVID-19. Data came from immunoSEQ multiplex PCR; TCRdb stores just in-frame clones and leaves some out. Among fewer than 500,000 clones, 87% were seen once, and the ten largest hold about 2.1%. Sequencing was performed on PBMCs or T cells enriched from blood (not recorded which). The receptors derive from a young woman with acute COVID-19. CDR3s include the opening cysteine and the closing phenylalanine or tryptophan. A D gene is named only where the DNA matches it firmly. Size is omitted from some rows. Given values are once, few, many or a class for expanded clones.

clone_size	v_call	d_call	j_call	cdr3_nt	cdr3_aa
NA	TRBV18	NA	TRBJ2-1	TGTGCCAGCTCACCACTTGGCGGGACGAACTACAATGAGCAGTTCTTC	CASSPLGGTNYNEQFF
once	TRBV24-1	TRBD1	TRBJ1-5	TGTGCCACCAGTGACTCGGCCTGGACAGGGATAGGTCAGCCCCAGCATTTT	CATSDSAWTGIGQPQHF
NA	TRBV7-9	TRBD2	TRBJ2-1	TGTGCCAGCAGCTTAAAGCGGGAGGGCCACAATGAGCAGTTCTTC	CASSLKREGHNEQFF
NA	TRBV11-3	NA	TRBJ2-5	TGTGCCAGCAGCCTAGGTCTGGAGACCCAGTACTTC	CASSLGLETQYF
NA	TRBV5-1	TRBD1	TRBJ1-3	TGCGCCAGCAGCTTGGGGCGGGACAGGGTTTCTGGAAACACCATATATTTT	CASSLGRDRVSGNTIYF
NA	TRBV7-6	NA	TRBJ2-1	TGTGCCAGCAGCCCAGGGACCGGGGGAGAAATTTACAATGAGCAGTTCTTC	CASSPGTGGEIYNEQFF
NA	TRBV28	TRBD2	TRBJ2-3	TGTGCCAGCAGTCCCGCCGGGACTAGCGGGAAAGATACGCAGTATTTT	CASSPAGTSGKDTQYF
NA	TRBV5-4	TRBD1	TRBJ2-2	TGTGCCAGCAGTTTACAGGGGGCGCGGGCCGGGGAGCTGTTTTTT	CASSLQGARAGELFF
NA	TRBV30	NA	TRBJ2-7	TGTGCCTGGACTAGCGACTACGAGCAGTACTTC	CAWTSDYEQYF
NA	TRBV19	TRBD1	TRBJ1-2	TGTGCCAGTAGTGCCGGGACAGGGGGCCTATTCAACTATGGCTACACCTTC	CASSAGTGGLFNYGYTF
NA	TRBV4-3	NA	TRBJ1-5	TGCGCCAGCAGCCAAGAGGGGGGAGTGGGTCAGCCCCAGCATTTT	CASSQEGGVGQPQHF
NA	TRBV19	NA	TRBJ2-5	TGTGCCAGTAGTACAGACAACAGGGTAGCGGGTCAGGAGACCCAGTACTTC	CASSTDNRVAGQETQYF
NA	TRBV19	TRBD2	TRBJ2-7	TGTGCCAGTAGTATACCGGGACTAGCGGGAGGATACGAGCAGTACTTC	CASSIPGLAGGYEQYF
NA	TRBV4-1	NA	TRBJ1-2	TGCGCCAGCAGCCAAGATACGACACTTGGCTACACCTTC	CASSQDTTLGYTF
once	TRBV7-2	TRBD1	TRBJ2-2	TGTGCCAGCAGCCCGCAGGACAGGGGTAGGGCCGGGGAGCTGTTTTTT	CASSPQDRGRAGELFF
NA	TRBV18	NA	TRBJ2-7	TGTGCCAGCTCACCGCCGGGTGGCGGAACCTACGAGCAGTACTTC	CASSPPGGGTYEQYF
few	TRBV7-8	NA	TRBJ2-3	TGTGCCAGCAGCTTAGGTGTTCAGGGGACAGATACGCAGTATTTT	CASSLGVQGTDTQYF